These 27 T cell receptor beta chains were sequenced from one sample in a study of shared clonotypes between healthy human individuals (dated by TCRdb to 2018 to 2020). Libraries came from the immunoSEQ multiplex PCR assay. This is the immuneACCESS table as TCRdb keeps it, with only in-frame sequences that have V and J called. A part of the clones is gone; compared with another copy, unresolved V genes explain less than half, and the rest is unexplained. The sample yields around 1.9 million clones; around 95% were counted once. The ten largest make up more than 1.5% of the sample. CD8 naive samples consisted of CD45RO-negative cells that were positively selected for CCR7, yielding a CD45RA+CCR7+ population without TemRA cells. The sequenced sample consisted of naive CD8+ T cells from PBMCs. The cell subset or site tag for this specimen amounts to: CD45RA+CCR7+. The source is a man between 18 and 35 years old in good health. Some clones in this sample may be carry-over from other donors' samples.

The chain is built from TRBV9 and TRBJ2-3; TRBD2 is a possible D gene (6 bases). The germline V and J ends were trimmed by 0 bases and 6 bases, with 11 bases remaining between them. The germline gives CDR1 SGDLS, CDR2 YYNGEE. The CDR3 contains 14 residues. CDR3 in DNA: TGTGCCAGCAGCGTAGCTGTTCGGGGGGATACGCAGTATTTT. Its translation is CASSVAVRGDTQYF.

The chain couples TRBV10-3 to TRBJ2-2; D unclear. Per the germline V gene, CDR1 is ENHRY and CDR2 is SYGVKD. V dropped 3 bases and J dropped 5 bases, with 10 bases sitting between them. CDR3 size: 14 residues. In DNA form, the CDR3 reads TGTGCCATCAGTGATCCTTCAGATACCGGGGAGCTGTTTTTT. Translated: CAISDPSDTGELFF.

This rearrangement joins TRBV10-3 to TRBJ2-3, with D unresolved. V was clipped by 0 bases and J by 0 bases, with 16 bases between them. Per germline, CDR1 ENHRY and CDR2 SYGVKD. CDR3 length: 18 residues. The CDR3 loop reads CAISESVGSSLSTDTQYF. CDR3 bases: TGTGCCATCAGTGAGTCCGTTGGCAGCTCATTAAGCACAGATACGCAGTATTTT.

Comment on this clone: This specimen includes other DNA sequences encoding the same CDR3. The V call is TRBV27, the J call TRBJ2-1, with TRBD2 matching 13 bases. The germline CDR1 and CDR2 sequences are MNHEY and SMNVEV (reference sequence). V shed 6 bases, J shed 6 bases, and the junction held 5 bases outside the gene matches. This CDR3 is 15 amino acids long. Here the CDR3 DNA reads TGTGCCAGCAGCCCGACTAGCGGGAGGATCAATGAGCAGTTCTTC. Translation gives CASSPTSGRINEQFF.

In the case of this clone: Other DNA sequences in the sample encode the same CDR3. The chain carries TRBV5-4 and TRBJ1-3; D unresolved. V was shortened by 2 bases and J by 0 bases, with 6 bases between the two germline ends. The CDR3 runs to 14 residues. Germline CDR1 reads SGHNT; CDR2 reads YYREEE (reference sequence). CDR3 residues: CASSLSGSGNTIYF. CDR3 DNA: TGTGCCAGCAGCTTATCAGGCTCTGGAAACACCATATATTTT.

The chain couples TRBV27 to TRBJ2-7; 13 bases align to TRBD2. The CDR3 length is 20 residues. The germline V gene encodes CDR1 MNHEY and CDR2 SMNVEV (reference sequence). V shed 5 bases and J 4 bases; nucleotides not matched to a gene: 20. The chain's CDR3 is CASSPLPHKTSGRPLYEQYF. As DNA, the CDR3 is TGTGCCAGCAGTCCCCTACCTCATAAGACTAGCGGGAGGCCCCTTTACGAGCAGTACTTC.

The CDR3 spells CASSELGSGRAGTGELFF. CDR3 sequence (DNA): TGCGCCAGCAGTGAGCTTGGTAGCGGGAGGGCCGGCACCGGGGAGCTGTTTTTT. The genes are TRBV10-1 and TRBJ2-2; 11 nucleotides match TRBD2. The CDR3 has 18 amino acids. Unmatched junction bases numbered 9, after V lost 2 bases and J lost 4 bases. Germline CDR1 reads WNHNN; CDR2 reads SYGVQD (reference sequence).

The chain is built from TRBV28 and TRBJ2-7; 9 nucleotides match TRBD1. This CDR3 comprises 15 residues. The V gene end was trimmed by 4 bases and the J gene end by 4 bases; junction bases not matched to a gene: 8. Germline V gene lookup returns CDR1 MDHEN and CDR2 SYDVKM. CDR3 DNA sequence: TGTGCCAGCAGTTACGGACAGGGGCAATTGTACGAGCAGTACTTC. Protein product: CASSYGQGQLYEQYF.

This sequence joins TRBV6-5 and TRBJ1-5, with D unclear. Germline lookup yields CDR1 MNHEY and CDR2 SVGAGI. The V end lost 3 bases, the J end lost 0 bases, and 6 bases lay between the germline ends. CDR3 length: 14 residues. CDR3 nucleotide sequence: TGTGCCAGCAGTTATAAAAATAGCAATCAGCCCCAGCATTTT. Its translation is CASSYKNSNQPQHF.

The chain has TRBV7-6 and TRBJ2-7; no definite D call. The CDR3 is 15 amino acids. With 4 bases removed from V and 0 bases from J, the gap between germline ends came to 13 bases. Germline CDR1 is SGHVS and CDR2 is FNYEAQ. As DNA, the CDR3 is TGTGCCAGCAGCTACGAAGGCACCCCCTCCTACGAGCAGTACTTC. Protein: CASSYEGTPSYEQYF.

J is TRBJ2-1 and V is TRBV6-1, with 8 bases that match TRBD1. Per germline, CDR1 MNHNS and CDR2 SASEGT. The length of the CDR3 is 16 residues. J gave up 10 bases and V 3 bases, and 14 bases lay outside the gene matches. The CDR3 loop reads CASSEAFRTGWGEQFF. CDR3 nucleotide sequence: TGTGCCAGCAGTGAGGCGTTTAGGACAGGGTGGGGGGAGCAGTTCTTC.

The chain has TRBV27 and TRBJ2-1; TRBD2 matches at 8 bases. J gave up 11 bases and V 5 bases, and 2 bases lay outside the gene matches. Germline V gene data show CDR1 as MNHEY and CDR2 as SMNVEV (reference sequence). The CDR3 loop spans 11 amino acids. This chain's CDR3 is CASSAGGKQFF. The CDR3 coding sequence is TGTGCCAGCAGTGCGGGAGGTAAGCAGTTCTTC.

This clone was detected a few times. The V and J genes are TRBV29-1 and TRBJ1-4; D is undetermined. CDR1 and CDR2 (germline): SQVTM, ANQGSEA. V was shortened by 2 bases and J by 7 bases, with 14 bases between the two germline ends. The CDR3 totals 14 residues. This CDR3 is CSVESRMSGEKLFF. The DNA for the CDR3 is TGCAGCGTTGAAAGCAGAATGAGTGGTGAAAAACTGTTTTTT.

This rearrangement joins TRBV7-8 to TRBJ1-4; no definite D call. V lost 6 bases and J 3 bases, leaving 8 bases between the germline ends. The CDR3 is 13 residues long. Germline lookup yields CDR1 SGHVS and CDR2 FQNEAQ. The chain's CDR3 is CASSPFSNEKLFF. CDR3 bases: TGTGCCAGCAGTCCCTTCTCTAATGAAAAACTGTTTTTT. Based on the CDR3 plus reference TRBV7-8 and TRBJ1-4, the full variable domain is GAGVSQSPRYKVAKRGQDVALRCDPISGHVSLFWYQQALGQGPEFLTYFQNEAQLDKSGLPSDRFFAERPEGSVSTLKIQRTQQEDSAVYLCASSPFSNEKLFFGSGTQLSVL.

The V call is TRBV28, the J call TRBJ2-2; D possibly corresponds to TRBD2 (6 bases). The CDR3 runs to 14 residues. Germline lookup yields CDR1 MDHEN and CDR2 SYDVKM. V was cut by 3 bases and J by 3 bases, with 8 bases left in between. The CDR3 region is CASSFGTDTGELFF. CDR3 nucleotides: TGTGCCAGCAGTTTCGGGACTGACACCGGGGAGCTGTTTTTT.

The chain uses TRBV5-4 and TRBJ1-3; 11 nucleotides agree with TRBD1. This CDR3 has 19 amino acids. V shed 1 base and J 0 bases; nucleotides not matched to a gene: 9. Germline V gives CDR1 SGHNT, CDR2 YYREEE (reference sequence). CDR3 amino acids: CASSLTGTGGKFSGNTIYF. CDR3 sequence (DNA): TGTGCCAGCAGCTTGACCGGGACAGGGGGGAAGTTCTCTGGAAACACCATATATTTT.

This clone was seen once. The CDR3 region has the DNA TGTGCCAGCAGTTTATGGGGGGACAGGGGCAGAGAGCAGTACTTC. Translated, it gives CASSLWGDRGREQYF. The rearrangement uses TRBV28 and TRBJ2-7; TRBD1 agrees at 10 bases. The CDR3 is 15 amino acids. Trimming took 0 bases from V and 7 from J; bases not matched to a gene: 6. CDR1 and CDR2 (germline): MDHEN, SYDVKM.

The CDR3: CASSPRLLGNQPQHF. As DNA, the CDR3 is TGTGCCAGCAGCCCCCGCCTATTGGGCAATCAGCCCCAGCATTTT. This chain uses TRBV7-8 with TRBJ1-5; D not certain. Deletions cut 5 bases from V and 2 bases from J, with 13 bases between. The germline CDR1 and CDR2 sequences are SGHVS and FQNEAQ. This CDR3 has 15 residues.

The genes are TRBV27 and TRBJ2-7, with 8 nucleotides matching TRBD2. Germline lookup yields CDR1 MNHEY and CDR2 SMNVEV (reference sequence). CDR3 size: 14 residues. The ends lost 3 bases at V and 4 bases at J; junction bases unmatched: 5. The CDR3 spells CASSFEGLGYEQYF. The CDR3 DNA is TGTGCCAGCAGTTTTGAGGGACTAGGTTACGAGCAGTACTTC.

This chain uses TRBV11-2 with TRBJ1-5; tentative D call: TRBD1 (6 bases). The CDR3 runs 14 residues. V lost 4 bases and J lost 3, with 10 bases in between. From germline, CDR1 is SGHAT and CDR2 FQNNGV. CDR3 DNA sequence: TGTGCCAGCAGCTCGGACAGATACAATCAGCCCCAGCATTTT. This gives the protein CASSSDRYNQPQHF.

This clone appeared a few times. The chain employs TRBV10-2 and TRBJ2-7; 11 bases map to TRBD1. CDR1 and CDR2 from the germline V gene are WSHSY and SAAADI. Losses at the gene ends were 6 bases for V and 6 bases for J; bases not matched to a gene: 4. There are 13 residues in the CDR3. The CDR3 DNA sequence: TGCGCCAGCAGCGCTGGGACAGGGGGCGAGCAGTACTTC. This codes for CASSAGTGGEQYF.

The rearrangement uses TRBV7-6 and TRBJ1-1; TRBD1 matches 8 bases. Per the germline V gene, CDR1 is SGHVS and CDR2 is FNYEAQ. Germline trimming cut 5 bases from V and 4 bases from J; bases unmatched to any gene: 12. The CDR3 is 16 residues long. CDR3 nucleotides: TGTGCCAGCAGCCCGCCTGGGGACAGGCGGGTCACTGAAGCTTTCTTT. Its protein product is CASSPPGDRRVTEAFF. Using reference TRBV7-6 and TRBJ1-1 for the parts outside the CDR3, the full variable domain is GAGVSQSPRYKVTKRGQDVALRCDPISGHVSLYWYRQALGQGPEFLTYFNYEAQQDKSGLPNDRFSAERPEGSISTLTIQRTEQRDSAMYRCASSPPGDRRVTEAFFGQGTRLTVV.

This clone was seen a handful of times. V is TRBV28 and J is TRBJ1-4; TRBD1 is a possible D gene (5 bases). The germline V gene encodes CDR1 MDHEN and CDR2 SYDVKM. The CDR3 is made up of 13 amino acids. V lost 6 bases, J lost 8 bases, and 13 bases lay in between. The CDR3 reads CASSLQAEEKLFF. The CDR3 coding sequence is TGTGCCAGCAGCCTACAGGCCGAGGAAAAACTGTTTTTT.

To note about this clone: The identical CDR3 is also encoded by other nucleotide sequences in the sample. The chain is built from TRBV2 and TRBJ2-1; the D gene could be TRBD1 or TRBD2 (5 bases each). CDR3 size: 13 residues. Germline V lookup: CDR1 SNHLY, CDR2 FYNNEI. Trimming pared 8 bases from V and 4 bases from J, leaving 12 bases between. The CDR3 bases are TGTGCCAGCCGGGGACCGCTATACAATGAGCAGTTCTTC. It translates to CASRGPLYNEQFF.

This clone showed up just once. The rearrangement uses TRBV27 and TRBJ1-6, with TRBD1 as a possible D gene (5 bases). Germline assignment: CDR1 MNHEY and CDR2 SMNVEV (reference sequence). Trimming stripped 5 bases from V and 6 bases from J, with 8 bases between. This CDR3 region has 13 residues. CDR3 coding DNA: TGTGCCAGCAGTCCCCAGGGTAATTCACCCCTCCACTTT. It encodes CASSPQGNSPLHF.

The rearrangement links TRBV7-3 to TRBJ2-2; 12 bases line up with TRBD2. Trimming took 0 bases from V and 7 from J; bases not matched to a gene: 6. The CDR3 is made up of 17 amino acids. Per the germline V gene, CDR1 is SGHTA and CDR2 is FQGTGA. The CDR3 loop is CASSLTSLAGGRGELFF. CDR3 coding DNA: TGTGCCAGCAGCTTAACGTCACTAGCGGGAGGTCGCGGGGAGCTGTTTTTT.

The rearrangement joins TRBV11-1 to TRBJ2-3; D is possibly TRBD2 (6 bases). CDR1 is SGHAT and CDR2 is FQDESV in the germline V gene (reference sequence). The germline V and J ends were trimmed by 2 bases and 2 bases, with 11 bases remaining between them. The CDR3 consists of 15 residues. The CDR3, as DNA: TGTGCCAGCAGCTTACGGGGGACCCTCACAGATACGCAGTATTTT. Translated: CASSLRGTLTDTQYF.